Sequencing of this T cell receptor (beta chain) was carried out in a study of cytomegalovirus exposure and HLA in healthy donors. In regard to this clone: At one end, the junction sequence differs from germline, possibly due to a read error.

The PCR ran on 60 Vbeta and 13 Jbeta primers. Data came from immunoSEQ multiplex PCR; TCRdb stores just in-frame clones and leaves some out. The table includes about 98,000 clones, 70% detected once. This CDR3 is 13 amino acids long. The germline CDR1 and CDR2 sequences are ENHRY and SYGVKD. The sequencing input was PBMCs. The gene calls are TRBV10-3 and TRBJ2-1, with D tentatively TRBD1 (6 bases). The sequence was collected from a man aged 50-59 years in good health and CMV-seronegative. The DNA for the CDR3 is TGTGCCATCAGTGTCAGGGGTTACAATGAGCAGCTCTTC. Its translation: CAISVRGYNEQLF.